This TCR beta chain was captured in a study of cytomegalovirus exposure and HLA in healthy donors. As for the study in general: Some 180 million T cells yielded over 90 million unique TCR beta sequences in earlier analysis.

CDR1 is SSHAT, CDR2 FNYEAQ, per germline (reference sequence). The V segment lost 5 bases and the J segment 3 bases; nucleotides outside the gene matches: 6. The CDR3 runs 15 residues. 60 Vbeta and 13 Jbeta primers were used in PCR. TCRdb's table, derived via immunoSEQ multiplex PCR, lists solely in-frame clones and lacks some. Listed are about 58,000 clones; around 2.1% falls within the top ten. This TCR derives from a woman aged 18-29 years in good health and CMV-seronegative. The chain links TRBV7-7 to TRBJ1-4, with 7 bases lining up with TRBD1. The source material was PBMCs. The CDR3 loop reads CASSPGDSSNEKLFF. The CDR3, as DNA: TGTGCCAGCAGCCCAGGGGACAGCTCTAATGAAAAACTGTTTTTT. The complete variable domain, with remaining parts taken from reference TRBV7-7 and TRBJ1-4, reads GAGVSQSPRYKVTKRGQDVTLRCDPISSHATLYWYQQALGQGPEFLTYFNYEAQPDKSGLPSDRFSAERPEGSISTLTIQRTEQRDSAMYRCASSPGDSSNEKLFFGSGTQLSVL.